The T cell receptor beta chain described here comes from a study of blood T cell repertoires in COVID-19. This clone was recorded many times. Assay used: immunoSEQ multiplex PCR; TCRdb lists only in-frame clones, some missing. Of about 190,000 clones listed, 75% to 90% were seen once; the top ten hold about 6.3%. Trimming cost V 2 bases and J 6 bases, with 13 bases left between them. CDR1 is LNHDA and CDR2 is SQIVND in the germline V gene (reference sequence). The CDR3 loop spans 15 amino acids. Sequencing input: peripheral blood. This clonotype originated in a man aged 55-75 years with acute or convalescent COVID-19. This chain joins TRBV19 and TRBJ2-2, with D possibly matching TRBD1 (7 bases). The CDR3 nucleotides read TGTGCCAGTAGTATAAGCCAGGGGGGAGCCGGGGAGCTGTTTTTT. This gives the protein CASSISQGGAGELFF.